The rows below give T cell receptor beta chains drawn from one sample of a study of breast tumors, draining lymph nodes, adjacent tissues. One entry per CDR3 protein results from TCRdb running MiXCR on the multiplex PCR reads. The data contain around 170,000 distinct CDR3 sequences, 30% to 35% of them singletons. The specimen was axillary lymph node tissue. All receptors come from a female donor with breast cancer. Some clones in this sample may be carry-over from other donors' samples. Both conserved end residues are part of each CDR3. The order of the fields is D gene, V gene, clone size, CDR3 protein. A D gene is named only where the DNA matches it firmly. For some rows the clone size is stated as once, few or many, or as a class when expanded; others skip it.

. TRBV5-1 . CASSGRDNRNEQFF
TRBD2 TRBV28 . CASSLWREGLIF
TRBD2 TRBV27 few CASSLLSGRVTGELFF
. TRBV7-2 . CASSLKGDSGELFF
. TRBV29-1 many CSGGTSSYEQYF
TRBD1 TRBV2 many CASSVYPGQGFDEQYF
TRBD2 TRBV2 . CASSELAGGQNEQYF
TRBD2 TRBV9 many CASARLAGDRHQETQYF
. TRBV2 many CASITDISGANVLTF
TRBD1 TRBV5-1 many CASSQLYQPGQGVDGYTF
. TRBV29-1 many CSVELAGVNEKLFF
. TRBV7-8 few CASSLGGDTEAFF
. TRBV6-6 many CASSPSPGRTDPNNEQFF
TRBD2 TRBV12-3/TRBV12-4 many CASRAGTSFVPEQFF
. TRBV4-1 . CASSQPRGPNNYGYTF
TRBD1 TRBV5-6 few CARDADREYNSPLHF
. TRBV2 . CASSEAIGETTIYF
TRBD2 TRBV3-1 many CASSQMGGRRDTQYF
TRBD1 TRBV20-1 many CSAPGGGLVYGYTF
TRBD2 TRBV12-3/TRBV12-4 once CASRPSGGANVLTF
TRBD2 TRBV10-3 many CAISVAGSSYNEQFF
. TRBV6-1 few CASSEPRRNGYTF
. TRBV4-1 many CASSQDSGWAYNEQFF
. TRBV7-2 many CASSPSSGRVSDTQYF
. TRBV10-3 . CAIAQGMNTEAFF
. TRBV5-1 many CASTDPQMGGEETQYF
. TRBV6-6 many CASSYSTSSGRGSPLHF
. TRBV7-6 . CASSSTVGDTEAFF
. TRBV20-1 . CSARVGTGTQYF
. TRBV9 many CASSPLPSPTRTNYGYTF
TRBD2 TRBV18 few CASSPTSGREEEQYF
TRBD2 TRBV7-9 medium-sized CASSLPTSGTDTQYF
. TRBV7-9 many CASSSRDVGTEAFF
. TRBV19 many CASTPGAGASIETQYF
. TRBV19 many CATWTDADNQPQHF
. TRBV4-1 many CASSQPGLNYGYTF
TRBD1 TRBV9 many CASSSRQGPQPQHF
. TRBV11-2 . CASGSRGGNEKLFF
. TRBV3-1 once CASSQFPWRDTQYGYTF
. TRBV6-1 . CASSAEKGSGYEHF
. TRBV18 few CASSPVLEPWRQYF
. TRBV25-1 many CASSLGQGNTIYF
TRBD2 TRBV2 many CATIAGANTGELFF
TRBD1 TRBV7-9 few CASRAFGQGNTEAFF
TRBD1 TRBV12-5 . CASSRQGMADTQYF
TRBD1 TRBV20-1 many CSAQIRQGLNSPLHF
. TRBV3-1 few CASSPLGGSYNSPLHF
TRBD1 TRBV18 many CASSPPTGWNTIYF
. TRBV6-2/TRBV6-3 . CASSYGNRVREGEQFF
. TRBV7-9 many CASSLVRAERGEQFF
TRBD1 TRBV12-3/TRBV12-4 . CASSATGALYEQYF
. TRBV6-1 . CASKRSSHDYEQYF
TRBD1 TRBV19 many CATEGQGRRGNYGYTF
. TRBV5-6 many CASSRMEMTSYSNQPQHF
TRBD1 TRBV29-1 . CSVPTGSYDYTF
. TRBV19 many CASSMVGGGVSGANVLTF
. TRBV6-6 many CASNNRANTDTQYF
. TRBV2 once CASRGTTTGASVPTF
TRBD2 TRBV25-1 . CASSARATSGQTGELFF